Shown below are 19 T cell receptor beta chains from a single sample sequenced in a study of T cells in Graves' hyperthyroidism and ophthalmopathy. Amplification targeted TCR beta CDR3 regions from RNA transcripts. TCR CDR3 underwent first-round RT-PCR with the HTBI primer set. TCRdb reanalysed the multiplex PCR reads using MiXCR and keeps one entry per CDR3 protein. The sample includes a few hundred thousand distinct CDR3 sequences, about a fifth of them seen just once. The sequencing sample was made of blood. These receptors came from a woman aged 18-29 years with Graves' hyperthyroidism.

Turning to this clonotype: A read error may explain this, as a much larger clone is one base away. V gene TRBV28 combines with J gene TRBJ1-2, with D unresolved. V lost 2 bases, J lost 0 bases, and 10 bases lay in between. CDR1 MDHEN and CDR2 SYDVKM come from the germline V gene. The CDR3 loop spans 15 amino acids. CDR3 residues: CASSLMGGSNYGYTF. In DNA form, the CDR3 reads TGTGCCAGCAGTTTAATGGGCGGCTCTAACTATGGCTACACCTTC.

The chain recombines TRBV6-1 with TRBJ2-2; D uncertain. The V end lost 6 bases, the J end lost 0 bases, and 5 bases lay between the germline ends. CDR1 and CDR2 (germline): MNHNS, SASEGT. CDR3 size: 13 residues. For the CDR3, the DNA is TGTGCCAGCAGGGCATCGAACACCGGGGAGCTGTTTTTT. This gives the protein CASRASNTGELFF.

This chain links TRBV27 with TRBJ2-5; 10 bases match TRBD1. Per the germline V gene, CDR1 is MNHEY and CDR2 is SMNVEV (reference sequence). V was pared by 4 bases and J by 5 bases, with 4 bases of the junction left unmatched. The CDR3 contains 14 residues. The CDR3 nucleotides read TGTGCCAGCAGTTCCGGGACAGGGGTGGAGACCCAGTACTTC. It encodes CASSSGTGVETQYF.

This clonotype has at least ten counts. The chain links TRBV6-1 to TRBJ1-5; TRBD1 matches 9 bases. Losses at the gene ends were 4 bases for V and 0 bases for J; bases not matched to a gene: 4. CDR1 is MNHNS, CDR2 SASEGT, per germline. The CDR3 has 16 residues. The CDR3, as DNA: TGTGCCAGCAGTGGGACAGGGGTTTATAGCAATCAGCCCCAGCATTTT. Translating gives CASSGTGVYSNQPQHF.

The table lists this clonotype with many counts. This chain joins TRBV2 and TRBJ1-4; 10 positions match TRBD1. V gave up 8 bases and J gave up 8 bases; unmatched junction bases: 5. Germline CDR1 reads SNHLY; CDR2 reads FYNNEI. There are 13 residues in the CDR3. The CDR3 loop reads CASWTGGMEKLFF. The CDR3 nucleotides read TGTGCCAGCTGGACAGGGGGGATGGAAAAACTGTTTTTT.

This sequence joins TRBV5-3 and TRBJ2-2, with 10 bases aligning to TRBD1. TRBV5-3 is an open reading frame, and its role is uncertain. The V segment lost 9 bases and the J segment 5 bases; nucleotides outside the gene matches: 10. The CDR3 totals 15 residues. CDR3 sequence: CATTRDRGSTGELFF. The CDR3 DNA reads TGTGCCACTACCCGGGACAGGGGTAGTACCGGGGAGCTGTTTTTT.

This clonotype was counted many times. The genes are TRBV28 and TRBJ2-7; D is undetermined. The CDR3 sequence is 13 residues long. The V gene's germline CDR1 is MDHEN and CDR2 SYDVKM. Trimming removed 5 bases from V and 1 base from J, with 9 bases in between. In DNA form, the CDR3 reads TGTGCCAGCAGTCCCAGGCTGTCCTACGAGCAGTACTTC. Its translation is CASSPRLSYEQYF.

This clonotype has more than one count but fewer than ten. The chain joins TRBV13 to TRBJ1-3; D gene ambiguous. Germline CDR1 reads PRHDT; CDR2 reads FYEKMQ (reference sequence). CDR3 size: 14 residues. With 7 bases removed from V and 4 bases from J, the gap between germline ends came to 14 bases. The CDR3 sequence: CASTKNGVGNTIYF. For the CDR3, the DNA is TGTGCCAGCACCAAGAACGGGGTCGGAAACACCATATATTTT.

In its sample, this clonotype was seen many times. The chain links TRBV19 to TRBJ1-5; maybe TRBD1 (6 bases). Germline CDR1 and CDR2: LNHDA and SQIVND (reference sequence). There are 16 residues in the CDR3. The V end lost 5 bases, the J end lost 11 bases, and 25 bases lay between the germline ends. As DNA, the CDR3 is TGTGCCAGTAGTCCCTCGACAGGTTGGGGCCTGGGGTCCCAGCATTTT. Its protein is CASSPSTGWGLGSQHF.

This clonotype appeared many times. CDR3 in DNA: TGTGCCAGCACCCCCCGGGGAGGGGGACCCTACGAGCAGTACTTC. It codes for CASTPRGGGPYEQYF. The rearrangement links TRBV12-3 or TRBV12-4 to TRBJ2-7, with D tentatively TRBD2 (7 bases). The CDR3 length is 15 residues. V lost 7 bases, J lost 2 bases, and 18 bases lay in between.

V usage is TRBV29-1 and J usage is TRBJ2-7; TRBD2 agrees at 7 bases. V shed 6 bases, J shed 4 bases, and the junction held 3 bases outside the gene matches. This CDR3 has 11 residues. CDR1 and CDR2 from the germline V gene are SQVTM and ANQGSEA. Here the CDR3 reads CSVQREYEQYF. The CDR3 nucleotides are TGCAGCGTCCAGCGGGAATACGAGCAGTACTTC.

This clonotype was counted at least ten times. This rearrangement joins TRBV11-2 to TRBJ2-7, with a weak D call TRBD1 (6 bases). The germline CDR1 and CDR2 sequences are SGHAT and FQNNGV. With 0 bases removed from V and 3 bases from J, the gap between germline ends came to 12 bases. The CDR3 covers 15 residues. CDR3 protein: CASSLDPGQIYEQYF. CDR3 coding DNA: TGTGCCAGCAGCTTAGACCCCGGACAGATCTACGAGCAGTACTTC.

This clonotype was detected many times. Compared with germline, one end of the junction differs, possibly owing to a read error. The chain links TRBV10-3 to TRBJ1-2; possibly TRBD1 for D (6 bases). Germline-derived CDR1 and CDR2 are ENHRY and SYGVKD. The CDR3 spans 14 residues. Here the CDR3 reads CAISESTSIQAGDF. The CDR3, as DNA: TGTGCCATCAGTGAGTCGACGTCTATCCAGGCAGGGGACTTC.

This chain uses TRBV6-1 with TRBJ2-7; TRBD2 aligns across 12 bases. The CDR3 loop spans 15 amino acids. Trimming at V came to 3 bases and at J to 7 bases, leaving 7 bases not matched to a gene. The germline V gene has CDR1 MNHNS and CDR2 SASEGT. The chain's CDR3 is CASSDVRLAGVEQYF. Written as DNA, the CDR3 is TGTGCCAGCAGTGATGTGAGACTAGCGGGAGTTGAGCAGTACTTC.

This clonotype was picked up many times. The chain has TRBV12-3 or TRBV12-4 and TRBJ2-7; D call uncertain. This CDR3 region has 14 residues. V was pared by 6 bases and J by 3 bases, with 15 bases between. In nucleotides, the CDR3 is TGTGCCAGCAGCTCCGACGCCGGGTACTACGAGCAGTACTTC. This gives the protein CASSSDAGYYEQYF.

Of note for this clonotype: This may arise from a read error, as a much more abundant clone is one base away. The V gene is TRBV6-1, the J gene TRBJ1-2; TRBD1 agrees at 8 bases. Germline V CDR1 and CDR2: MNHNS, SASEGT. The CDR3 is made up of 14 amino acids. The ends lost 5 bases at V and 5 bases at J; junction bases unmatched: 7. The CDR3 region is CASSTWTGRYGYTF. CDR3 DNA sequence: TGTGCCAGCAGTACCTGGACAGGGAGGTATGGCTACACCTTC.

This clonotype was recorded many times. This chain joins TRBV20-1 and TRBJ1-1; the D is unclear. The germline V and J ends were trimmed by 0 bases and 3 bases, with 11 bases remaining between them. This CDR3 is 14 amino acids long. Germline lookup yields CDR1 DFQATT and CDR2 SNEGSKA (reference sequence). CDR3 sequence reads: CSARDPEEDTEAFF. The CDR3 bases are TGCAGTGCTAGAGATCCGGAGGAGGACACTGAAGCTTTCTTT.

V and J are TRBV7-2 and TRBJ1-1; D not certain. The CDR3 is made up of 14 amino acids. Germline V lookup: CDR1 SGHTA, CDR2 FQGNSA. V was clipped by 2 bases and J by 2 bases, with 9 bases between them. This chain's CDR3 is CASSLNHANTEAFF. CDR3 nucleotide sequence: TGTGCCAGCAGCTTAAATCATGCAAACACTGAAGCTTTCTTT.

Ten or more counts support this clonotype. CDR3 amino acids: CASRRTGAYGYTF. Written as DNA, the CDR3 is TGTGCCAGCAGGCGGACAGGAGCTTATGGCTACACCTTC. The chain employs TRBV7-9 and TRBJ1-2; TRBD1 aligns across 7 bases. Germline V gene lookup returns CDR1 SEHNR and CDR2 FQNEAQ (reference sequence). CDR3 size: 13 residues. V lost 6 bases to trimming and J lost 5 bases; unmatched junction nucleotides: 6.